Below are 25 T cell receptor beta chains sequenced from a single sample in a study of CD8 T cells in acute hepatitis C reinfection. Specified time point: naive CD8 control sorted from an acute-time-point sample. Here immunoSEQ multiplex PCR was the method, and the copy in TCRdb shows in-frame clones only, minus some. Altogether 30,000 to 45,000 clones are present, 75% to 90% being singletons, with the ten largest covering 10% to 11%. The sample comprised naive CD8+ T cells from PBMCs. These receptors were obtained from a woman between 18 and 30 years old who spontaneously cleared hepatitis C infection.

This clone was seen more than once but under ten times. This chain connects TRBV12-5 to TRBJ2-7; D is unresolved. The V end lost 0 bases, the J end lost 2 bases, and 11 bases lay between the germline ends. Germline assignment: CDR1 LGHNT and CDR2 FRNRAP. The CDR3 has 15 residues. DNA of the CDR3: TGTGCTAGTGGTTTGGTTGTCACGGGCGCCTACGAGCAGTACTTC. Protein: CASGLVVTGAYEQYF.

This clone was recorded a few times. The chain recombines TRBV13 with TRBJ1-2; possible D gene TRBD1, 5 bases. The CDR3 is 14 residues long. V lost 3 bases, J lost 6 bases, and 14 bases lay in between. The germline V gene has CDR1 PRHDT and CDR2 FYEKMQ (reference sequence). The CDR3 is CASSFGRGMDGYTF. The CDR3 DNA follows: TGTGCCAGCAGCTTCGGACGGGGGATGGATGGCTACACCTTC. The variable domain in full, with the rest retrieved from reference TRBV13 and TRBJ1-2, is AAGVIQSPRHLIKEKRETATLKCYPIPRHDTVYWYQQGPGQDPQFLISFYEKMQSDKGSIPDRFSAQQFSDYHSELNMSSLELGDSALYFCASSFGRGMDGYTFGSGTRLTVV.

CDR3 region: CASSYGSENEKLFF. For the CDR3, the DNA is TGTGCCAGCAGCTATGGGTCGGAAAATGAAAAACTGTTTTTT. J is TRBJ1-4 and V is TRBV6-5; D unresolved. This CDR3 spans 14 amino acids. CDR1 MNHEY and CDR2 SVGAGI come from the germline V gene. V lost 6 bases, J lost 5 bases, and 13 bases lay in between.

For the CDR3, the DNA is TGCGCCAGCAGCTTGGGTCGGGAGACCCAGTACTTC. Protein sequence: CASSLGRETQYF. The chain uses TRBV5-1 and TRBJ2-5; D unclear. Looked up from germline, CDR1 is SGHRS and CDR2 is YFSETQ. This CDR3 is 12 amino acids long. Trimming removed 0 bases from V and 5 bases from J, with 5 bases in between.

The gene calls are TRBV5-6 and TRBJ2-7; no definite D call. Looked up from germline, CDR1 is SGHDT and CDR2 is YYEEEE. The V and J ends lost 4 bases and 7 bases respectively, with 15 bases between them. The CDR3 contains 13 residues. CDR3: CASSVDLNEEQYF. The CDR3 DNA reads as TGTGCCAGCAGCGTGGACCTCAACGAGGAGCAGTACTTC.

The chain combines TRBV4-1 with TRBJ2-2; tentatively, D is TRBD2 (6 bases). CDR1 and CDR2 (germline): MGHRA, YSYEKL. The CDR3 runs 17 residues. V was clipped by 1 base and J by 8 bases, with 20 bases between them. The CDR3 loop is CASSQAPPYGGGGELFF. The CDR3 coding sequence is TGCGCCAGCAGCCAAGCCCCCCCGTACGGGGGTGGGGGGGAGCTGTTTTTT.

The V call is TRBV27, the J call TRBJ2-3; 9 positions match TRBD1. The germline V gene has CDR1 MNHEY and CDR2 SMNVEV (reference sequence). The CDR3 length is 15 residues. V was clipped by 1 base and J by 3 bases; unmatched bases: 2. As DNA, the CDR3 is TGTGCCAGCAGTTTATGGACAGGGGTGACAGATACGCAGTATTTT. It specifies CASSLWTGVTDTQYF.

The gene calls are TRBV5-5 and TRBJ2-3; tentative D call: TRBD1 (6 bases). This CDR3 is 15 amino acids long. Per germline, CDR1 SGHKS and CDR2 YYEKEE (reference sequence). Between the trimmed V and J ends, which lost 6 bases and 1 base, there was a span of 15 bases. CDR3 in DNA: TGTGCCAGCACCGAGGGACAATCAGGCACAGATACGCAGTATTTT. Amino acid sequence: CASTEGQSGTDTQYF.

V usage is TRBV5-6 and J usage is TRBJ2-7; a weak D match, TRBD2 (5 bases). Trimming pared 5 bases from V and 5 bases from J, leaving 14 bases between. Per the germline V gene, CDR1 is SGHDT and CDR2 is YYEEEE. The CDR3 is made up of 13 amino acids. The CDR3 reads CASSRGWPDEQYF. CDR3 sequence (DNA): TGTGCCAGCAGTCGCGGGTGGCCGGACGAGCAGTACTTC.

The table lists this clone with a count of one. V usage is TRBV2 and J usage is TRBJ2-1, with D perhaps matching TRBD2 (5 bases). Looked up from germline, CDR1 is SNHLY and CDR2 is FYNNEI. CDR3 length: 12 residues. V was clipped by 7 bases and J by 10 bases, with 14 bases between them. CDR3 in DNA: TGTGCCAGCACTCGGGGAACTAAGGAGCAGTTCTTC. This translates into CASTRGTKEQFF.

The chain employs TRBV30 and TRBJ2-5, with D possibly matching TRBD2 (5 bases). CDR3 length equals 13 residues. From germline, CDR1 is GTSNPN and CDR2 SVGIG (reference sequence). DNA of the CDR3: TGTGCTGCTGACTATTGGGGATCCGAGACCCAGTACTTC. It specifies CAADYWGSETQYF.

The chain carries TRBV6-1 and TRBJ2-2, with D unresolved. The CDR3 is made up of 18 amino acids. Trimming shortened V by 2 bases and J by 0 bases, and 16 bases separated the two germline ends. Germline CDR1 and CDR2: MNHNS and SASEGT. The CDR3 bases are TGTGCCAGCAGTGAATGGTTGGCGGCTCCTTCGAACACCGGGGAGCTGTTTTTT. It encodes CASSEWLAAPSNTGELFF.

This clone was found once. The genes are TRBV12-5 and TRBJ2-7; 9 nucleotides agree with TRBD1. V lost 1 base and J lost 3; bases outside the gene matches: 7. The length of the CDR3 is 16 residues. CDR1 LGHNT and CDR2 FRNRAP come from the germline V gene. The CDR3 nucleotides are TGTGCTAGTGGTTTGGAAACAGGGGGCGCGGACTACGAGCAGTACTTC. It codes for CASGLETGGADYEQYF.

This clone appeared a few times. The CDR3 here is CASRLDVGATEAFF. CDR3 nucleotides: TGTGCCAGCAGATTGGATGTGGGGGCCACTGAAGCTTTCTTT. The chain joins TRBV6-5 to TRBJ1-1, with D possibly being TRBD1 (6 bases). V was clipped by 6 bases and J by 4 bases, with 15 bases between them. The CDR3 is 14 residues long. CDR1 is MNHEY and CDR2 is SVGAGI in the germline V gene.

V and J are TRBV27 and TRBJ2-7; 9 bases map to TRBD2. CDR3 length: 15 residues. Germline-derived CDR1 and CDR2 are MNHEY and SMNVEV (reference sequence). V lost 2 bases, J lost 5 bases, and 7 bases stayed unmatched. The CDR3 sequence: CASSLAAGGTHEQYF. The DNA of the CDR3 is TGTGCCAGCAGTTTAGCAGCGGGAGGTACTCACGAGCAGTACTTC.

The chain uses TRBV6-5 and TRBJ2-2; 7 bases line up with TRBD1. CDR1 is MNHEY, CDR2 SVGAGI, per germline. This CDR3 has 16 residues. V lost 0 bases, J lost 5 bases, and 6 bases stayed unmatched. CDR3 nucleotides: TGTGCCAGCAGTTACTCGAATTACAGGGGTACCGGGGAGCTGTTTTTT. Translated, it gives CASSYSNYRGTGELFF.

This clone was picked up a small number of times. The rearrangement uses TRBV5-8 and TRBJ1-2; D ambiguous. Germline V gene lookup returns CDR1 SGHTS and CDR2 YDEGEE. Between the trimmed V and J ends, which lost 0 bases and 4 bases, there was a span of 4 bases. The CDR3 is made up of 12 amino acids. CDR3 DNA sequence: TGTGCCAGCAGCTTGGGCAGCTATGGCTACACCTTC. Protein sequence: CASSLGSYGYTF.

This clone was counted a few times. The chain employs TRBV14 and TRBJ1-2; D gene unclear. In germline, CDR1 is SGHDN, CDR2 FVKESK. V lost 0 bases and J 1 base, leaving 6 bases between the germline ends. The CDR3 is made up of 14 amino acids. The CDR3 region has the DNA TGTGCCAGCAGCCAAGATCAGGTTAACTATGGCTACACCTTC. It is translated as CASSQDQVNYGYTF.

The V gene is TRBV7-9, the J gene TRBJ2-7, with D possibly matching TRBD1 (5 bases). CDR3 length: 14 amino acids. Germline loops: CDR1 SEHNR, CDR2 FQNEAQ (reference sequence). The germline V and J ends were trimmed by 1 base and 2 bases, with 9 bases remaining between them. In DNA, the CDR3 is TGTGCCAGCAGCTTAGTGGACAAGACCTACGAGCAGTACTTC. As protein: CASSLVDKTYEQYF.

J is TRBJ1-1 and V is TRBV7-8; perhaps TRBD1 as D (5 bases). Germline loops: CDR1 SGHVS, CDR2 FQNEAQ. V was shortened by 2 bases and J by 2 bases, with 15 bases between the two germline ends. This CDR3 is 16 amino acids long. CDR3 nucleotides: TGTGCCAGCAGCTTAAGATCGGTTTGGGACAACACTGAAGCTTTCTTT. Translating it yields CASSLRSVWDNTEAFF.

The chain uses TRBV5-1 and TRBJ2-1; D is undetermined. There are 14 residues in the CDR3. Germline CDR1 SGHRS, CDR2 YFSETQ. Trimming took 0 bases from V and 6 from J, leaving 10 bases between them. The CDR3 loop reads CASSLGPLTNEQFF. For the CDR3, the DNA is TGCGCCAGCAGCTTGGGACCCCTTACCAATGAGCAGTTCTTC.

The CDR3 nucleotides are TGTGCTAGTGGTTTGGTGGGGGAGGGGAGTCCTAGTGAGCAGTTCTTC. Its translation is CASGLVGEGSPSEQFF. The J gene is TRBJ2-1, the V gene TRBV12-5; 7 bases are shared with TRBD2. Trimming removed 0 bases from V and 9 bases from J; junction bases left unmatched: 11. The CDR3 extends over 16 amino acids. Germline V gene lookup returns CDR1 LGHNT and CDR2 FRNRAP.

In its sample, this clone was seen once. The J gene is TRBJ2-1, the V gene TRBV7-7; TRBD2 matches 7 bases. Germline lookup yields CDR1 SSHAT and CDR2 FNYEAQ (reference sequence). V dropped 3 bases and J dropped 7; count of bases not matched to a gene: 18. This CDR3 comprises 18 residues. The CDR3 sequence: CASSFSPVSAGEGNEQFF. CDR3 bases: TGTGCCAGCAGCTTCAGTCCGGTATCGGCGGGGGAGGGGAATGAGCAGTTCTTC.

The chain employs TRBV7-6 and TRBJ2-3; no clear D gene. V lost 4 bases and J lost 2, with 7 bases in between. Germline V gene lookup returns CDR1 SGHVS and CDR2 FNYEAQ. The length of the CDR3 is 13 residues. The CDR3 bases are TGTGCCAGCAGCTCCCGACCCACAGATACGCAGTATTTT. The encoded protein is CASSSRPTDTQYF.

The CDR3 DNA is TGTGCCAGCAGCTTGGAGTTTGCGGTGAACACTGAAGCTTTCTTT. Translated: CASSLEFAVNTEAFF. The chain links TRBV5-4 to TRBJ1-1; D remains ambiguous. With 0 bases removed from V and 0 bases from J, the gap between germline ends came to 9 bases. This CDR3 contains 15 residues. Germline V gives CDR1 SGHNT, CDR2 YYREEE (reference sequence). The variable domain in full, with the rest retrieved from reference TRBV5-4 and TRBJ1-1, is ETGVTQSPTHLIKTRGQQVTLRCSSQSGHNTVSWYQQALGQGPQFIFQYYREEENGRGNFPPRFSGLQFPNYSSELNVNALELDDSALYLCASSLEFAVNTEAFFGQGTRLTVV.